Presented here are 12 T cell receptor beta chains from one specimen sequenced in a study of blood T cell repertoires in COVID-19. Sequencing used immunoSEQ multiplex PCR; TCRdb keeps in-frame clones, though not all of them. Found here are fewer than 500,000 clones, 87% of them singletons; the top ten hold 0.7%. The material sequenced was PBMCs or T cells enriched from blood (not recorded which). These TCRs come from a woman under 30 who had recovered from COVID-19.

The gene calls are TRBV29-1 and TRBJ2-3, with 7 bases aligning to TRBD2. The CDR3 loop spans 12 amino acids. Losses at the gene ends were 7 bases for V and 6 bases for J; bases not matched to a gene: 7. Germline V gene sequence: CDR1 SQVTM, CDR2 ANQGSEA. As DNA, the CDR3 is TGCAGCGCCTCCGTGGGAGGGGATACGCAGTATTTT. Its protein is CSASVGGDTQYF.

The chain links TRBV12-5 to TRBJ2-7; the match to TRBD1 covers 9 bases. The germline gives CDR1 LGHNT, CDR2 FRNRAP. This CDR3 is built from 17 residues. V lost 0 bases, J lost 2 bases, and 8 bases stayed unmatched. Here the CDR3 reads CASGLVPGTGNTYEQYF. As DNA, the CDR3 is TGTGCTAGTGGTTTGGTCCCTGGGACAGGGAATACCTACGAGCAGTACTTC.

The genes are TRBV7-9 and TRBJ2-1; D is perhaps TRBD1 (6 bases). The CDR3 contains 13 residues. The germline V gene encodes CDR1 SEHNR and CDR2 FQNEAQ (reference sequence). The V end was cut by 3 bases, the J end by 10 bases, with 13 bases between. DNA of the CDR3: TGTGCCAGCAGCTTGGTTCTTGACAGGGAGCAGTTCTTC. Its translation: CASSLVLDREQFF.

The chain uses TRBV24-1 and TRBJ2-3, with 12 bases aligning to TRBD2. CDR1 is KGHDR, CDR2 SFDVKD, per germline. V was clipped by 0 bases and J by 11 bases; unmatched bases: 8. This CDR3 is 16 amino acids long. The CDR3, as DNA: TGTGCCACCAGTGATTTGTCGACTAGCGGGGGTAAAGGGCAGTATTTT. It encodes CATSDLSTSGGKGQYF.

The rearrangement links TRBV5-4 to TRBJ2-6, with D uncertain. Germline CDR1 and CDR2: SGHNT and YYREEE (reference sequence). CDR3 length equals 14 residues. V was shortened by 3 bases and J by 1 base, with 5 bases between the two germline ends. The CDR3 coding sequence is TGTGCCAGCAGCTCCTATTCTGGGGCCAACGTCCTGACTTTC. It encodes CASSSYSGANVLTF.

The chain is built from TRBV30 and TRBJ1-1; D remains unclear. Germline CDR1 and CDR2: GTSNPN and SVGIG (reference sequence). The CDR3 consists of 15 residues. Trimming took off 3 bases at V and 4 bases at J, with 18 bases between the two ends. The CDR3 loop reads CAWRAGIVGSTEAFF. The CDR3, as DNA: TGTGCCTGGAGGGCAGGCATCGTGGGGAGCACTGAAGCTTTCTTT. The variable domain in full, completed from reference TRBV30 and TRBJ1-1, reads SQTIHQWPATLVQPVGSPLSLECTVEGTSNPNLYWYRQAAGRGLQLLFYSVGIGQISSEVPQNLSASRPQDRQFILSSKKLLLSDSGFYLCAWRAGIVGSTEAFFGQGTRLTVV.

V is TRBV4-1 and J is TRBJ2-2; D is possibly TRBD2 (5 bases). Looked up from germline, CDR1 is MGHRA and CDR2 is YSYEKL. V was clipped by 1 base and J by 3 bases, with 12 bases between them. The CDR3 has 16 amino acids. The CDR3 nucleotides read TGCGCCAGCAGCCAAGGAACCCTCGGGGACACCGGGGAGCTGTTTTTT. This sequence encodes CASSQGTLGDTGELFF.

J is TRBJ1-2 and V is TRBV6-5; D unclear. The CDR3 contains 15 residues. Germline V gene data show CDR1 as MNHEY and CDR2 as SVGAGI. Trimming removed 2 bases at V and 6 bases at J, with 16 bases between. CDR3 nucleotide sequence: TGTGCCAGCAGTTACGTAGTCAGCGGGAACAATGGCTACACCTTC. Residues: CASSYVVSGNNGYTF.

The chain has TRBV2 and TRBJ2-3, with D tentatively TRBD2 (5 bases). This CDR3 has 14 amino acids. The germline gives CDR1 SNHLY, CDR2 FYNNEI. The V end lost 8 bases, the J end lost 3 bases, and 15 bases lay between the germline ends. The CDR3 bases are TGTGCCAGCGGGTGGGGTGGGAGTACAGATACGCAGTATTTT. Translation gives CASGWGGSTDTQYF.

The V gene is TRBV19, the J gene TRBJ2-1, with 9 bases lining up with TRBD2. This CDR3 spans 16 amino acids. Looked up from germline, CDR1 is LNHDA and CDR2 is SQIVND (reference sequence). Trimming took 6 bases from V and 8 from J; bases not matched to a gene: 14. CDR3 region: CASSSGTSRLNYEQFF. The CDR3, as DNA: TGTGCCAGTAGCTCCGGGACTAGCCGATTGAACTATGAGCAGTTCTTC. Full variable domain (rest looked up from reference TRBV19 and TRBJ2-1): DGGITQSPKYLFRKEGQNVTLSCEQNLNHDAMYWYRQDPGQGLRLIYYSQIVNDFQKGDIAEGYSVSREKKESFPLTVTSAQKNPTAFYLCASSSGTSRLNYEQFFGPGTRLTVL.

The J gene is TRBJ2-7, the V gene TRBV2; TRBD2 might be the D (5 bases). The CDR3 consists of 13 residues. V lost 7 bases and J 3 bases, leaving 13 bases between the germline ends. Per germline, CDR1 SNHLY and CDR2 FYNNEI. The CDR3 nucleotides are TGTGCCAGCATTCAGGCTAGCCTCTACGAGCAGTACTTC. Encoded protein: CASIQASLYEQYF.

The chain joins TRBV28 to TRBJ1-5; TRBD1 might be the D (6 bases). Germline CDR1 MDHEN, CDR2 SYDVKM. The CDR3 runs 15 residues. V was clipped by 5 bases and J by 11 bases, with 22 bases between them. The CDR3 region has the DNA TGTGCCAGCAGTCCAGGGGCCTCACTTAGGGAGTCCCAGCATTTT. Protein: CASSPGASLRESQHF.